This entry describes one T cell receptor beta chain. Antigen unknown. The data belong to a study of a mutant IDH1 vaccine in newly diagnosed glioma. Study context: Beginning 4-6 weeks after radiotherapy alone, or with temozolomide cycles, vaccination took place. The treated population exhibited a male proportion of around 62%, a female proportion of roughly 40%, and a mean age of around 40 years. At week 47 came visit V13, while visit V12 had come at week 35.

The repertoire was sequenced with immunoSEQ multiplex PCR; TCRdb's copy has only in-frame clones and lacks some. The repertoire consists of approximately 80,000 clones, with 75% to 85% occurring once and the leading ten covering approximately 5%. Time point indicated: week 47, end of study. The vaccine gave 300 ug of a 20-mer mutant IDH1 peptide subcutaneously per dose. Across weeks 1, 3, 5, 7, 11, 15, 19 and 23, patients received a vaccination each time, eight in all. Specimen: PBMCs, collected from a glioma patient whose treatment included an IDH1 peptide vaccine. This clonotype was obtained from a man aged 40-50 years with glioma.

The CDR3 region has the DNA TGTGCCAGCAGCCCGGGGATCTCTAACTATGGCTACACCTTC. Protein product: CASSPGISNYGYTF. The chain couples TRBV2 to TRBJ1-2; D is uncertain. Per the germline V gene, CDR1 is SNHLY and CDR2 is FYNNEI. This CDR3 comprises 14 residues. V was pared by 6 bases and J by 0 bases, with 11 bases between.